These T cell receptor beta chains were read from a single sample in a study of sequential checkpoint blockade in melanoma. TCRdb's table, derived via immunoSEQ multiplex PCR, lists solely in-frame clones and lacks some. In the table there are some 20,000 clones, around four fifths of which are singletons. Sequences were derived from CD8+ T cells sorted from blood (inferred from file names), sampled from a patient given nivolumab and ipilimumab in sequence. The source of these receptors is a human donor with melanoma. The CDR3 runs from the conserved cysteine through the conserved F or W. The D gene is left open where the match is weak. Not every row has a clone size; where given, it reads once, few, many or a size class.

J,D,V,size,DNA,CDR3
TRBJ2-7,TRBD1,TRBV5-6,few,TGTGCCAGCAGCTTAGGACAGGGTCTATACGAGCAGTACTTC,CASSLGQGLYEQYF
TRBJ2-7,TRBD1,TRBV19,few,TGTGCCAGTAGTACAGGGGGCTACGAGCAGTACTTC,CASSTGGYEQYF
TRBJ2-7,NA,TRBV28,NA,TGTGCCAGCAGTTTGGCACATCAGGGATCTCTGATCGAGCAGTACTTC,CASSLAHQGSLIEQYF
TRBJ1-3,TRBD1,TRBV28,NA,TGTGCCAGCAGTTTTTCGGGACAGGCAAACTCTGGAAACACCATATATTTT,CASSFSGQANSGNTIYF
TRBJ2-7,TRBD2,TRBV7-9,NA,TGTGCCAGCAGTCCTAGCGGGACCAGCTACGAGCAGTACTTC,CASSPSGTSYEQYF
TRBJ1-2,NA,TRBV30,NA,TGTGCCTGGAGTGTACTAGTTCGGGGAAATGGCTACACCTTC,CAWSVLVRGNGYTF
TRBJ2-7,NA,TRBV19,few,TGTGCCAGTAGTATAAACAGGGCCTACGAGCAGTACTTC,CASSINRAYEQYF
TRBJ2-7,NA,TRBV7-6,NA,TGTGCCAGCAGCCCTCAGTTGGGCAGGGGAAGCGGGCAGTACTTC,CASSPQLGRGSGQYF
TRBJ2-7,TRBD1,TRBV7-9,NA,TGTGCCAGCAGTTCCCGGGACAGGGATTACGAGCAGTACTTC,CASSSRDRDYEQYF
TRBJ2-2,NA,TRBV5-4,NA,TGTGCCAGCAGCTTAGAGGGACTTCAGAACACCGGGGAGCTGTTTTTT,CASSLEGLQNTGELFF
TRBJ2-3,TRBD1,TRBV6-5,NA,TGTGCCAGCAGTAACAGGGGGCAAGATACGCAGTATTTT,CASSNRGQDTQYF
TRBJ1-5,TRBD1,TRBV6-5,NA,TGTGCCAGCAGTCTCGGACAGGGTGTTCAGCCCCAGCATTTT,CASSLGQGVQPQHF
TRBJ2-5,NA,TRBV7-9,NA,TGTGCCAGCAGCTTAGTAGCGGCCGGAAAAGAGACCCAGTACTTC,CASSLVAAGKETQYF
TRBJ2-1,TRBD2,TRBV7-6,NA,TGTGCCAGCAGCCGGATAGCGGGAGTTGAGCAGTTCTTC,CASSRIAGVEQFF
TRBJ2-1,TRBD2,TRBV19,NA,TGTGCCAGTAGTATAGATGGGGGCGGGAGCGGGAGGAGGCTGTATGAGCAGTTCTTC,CASSIDGGGSGRRLYEQFF
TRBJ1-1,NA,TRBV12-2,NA,TGTGCAAGTCGCATGTTACAGGGCATGGGCACTGAAGCTTTCTTT,CASRMLQGMGTEAFF
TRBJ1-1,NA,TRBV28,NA,TGTGCCAGCAGTCTATACACGAACACTGAAGCTTTCTTT,CASSLYTNTEAFF
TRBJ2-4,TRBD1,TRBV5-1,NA,TGCGCCAGCAGCTTTGATTGGGACAGGGTGCGAAACATTCAGTACTTC,CASSFDWDRVRNIQYF
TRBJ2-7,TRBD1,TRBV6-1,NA,TGTGCCAGCAGACCCGACAGGGGCCGTTTCTACGAGCAGTACTTC,CASRPDRGRFYEQYF
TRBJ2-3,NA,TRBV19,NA,TGTGCCAGTAGTAGCCTCAGGTCCACAGATACGCAGTATTTT,CASSSLRSTDTQYF
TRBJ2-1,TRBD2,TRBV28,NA,TGTGCCAGCAGTCCCGTGAGAGCGGGAGTATCCTACAATGAGCAGTTCTTC,CASSPVRAGVSYNEQFF
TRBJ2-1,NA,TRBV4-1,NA,TGCGCCAGCAGCCAAGACCCCTTTTACAATGAGCAGTTCTTC,CASSQDPFYNEQFF
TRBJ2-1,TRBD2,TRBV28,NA,TGTGCCAGCAGTTTGACTAGCGGGAGCAATGAGCAGTTCTTC,CASSLTSGSNEQFF
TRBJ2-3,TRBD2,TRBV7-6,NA,TGTGCCAGCAGCGGGGGGCTAGCGGGGCCAGATACGCAGTATTTT,CASSGGLAGPDTQYF